Shown below are 9 T cell receptor beta chains from a single sample sequenced in a study of T-cell memory formation after mild COVID-19. MiXCR, run by TCRdb on the 5' RACE reads, gives a single entry per CDR3 protein. The sample carries 450,000 or so distinct CDR3 sequences, around 18% recorded once. The sequencing input was PBMCs or a T cell subset sorted from them (not recorded which). These receptors came from an adult woman who had mild COVID-19 (a few samples of this study predate the infection). Cell type and time point are not known.

The rearrangement joins TRBV7-2 to TRBJ2-7; 7 nucleotides match TRBD1. This CDR3 spans 14 amino acids. The V gene's germline CDR1 is SGHTA and CDR2 FQGNSA. V was clipped by 3 bases and J by 2 bases; unmatched bases: 4. The DNA of the CDR3 is TGTGCCAGCAGCTTTACTACAGGGGCCTACGAGCAGTACTTC. As protein: CASSFTTGAYEQYF.

Here the CDR3 reads CASSPSRPETQYF. CDR3 nucleotide sequence: TGTGCCAGCAGTCCTAGCCGCCCAGAGACCCAGTACTTC. The rearrangement links TRBV3-1 to TRBJ2-5; perhaps TRBD2 as D (5 bases). V was cut by 6 bases and J by 4 bases, with 12 bases left in between. Germline-derived CDR1 and CDR2 are LGHDT and YNNKEL (reference sequence). The CDR3 totals 13 residues.

CDR3 in DNA: TGCAGTGCTAGACCTCAGGCTTTCATGAACACTGAAGCTTTCTTT. Protein sequence: CSARPQAFMNTEAFF. V and J are TRBV20-1 and TRBJ1-1; D not resolved. V was trimmed by 2 bases and J by 0 bases, leaving 13 bases between them. Per the germline V gene, CDR1 is DFQATT and CDR2 is SNEGSKA (reference sequence). The CDR3 loop spans 15 amino acids.

CDR3 coding DNA: TGTGCCAGCAGTCTCACAGGGGTTTCCCACGAGCAGTACTTC. It translates to CASSLTGVSHEQYF. V usage is TRBV2 and J usage is TRBJ2-7; 7 bases align to TRBD1. The germline CDR1 and CDR2 sequences are SNHLY and FYNNEI. With V trimmed by 5 bases and J by 5 bases, 9 bases remained unmatched. CDR3 length: 14 residues.

Details on this clonotype: One end of the junction varies from germline; a read error may be responsible. The chain is built from TRBV20-1 and TRBJ1-1; possibly TRBD1 for D (5 bases). CDR1 DFQATT and CDR2 SNEGSKA come from the germline V gene (reference sequence). The CDR3 covers 13 residues. CDR3 in amino acids: CSARRDLNTEAFF. The CDR3 DNA reads as TGCAGTGCTAGGCGGGACTTGAATACTGAAGCTTTCTTT.

V is TRBV4-3 and J is TRBJ2-1, with 11 bases matching TRBD2. V was clipped by 8 bases and J by 7 bases; unmatched bases: 7. This CDR3 region has 14 residues. From germline, CDR1 is LGHNA and CDR2 YSLEER. CDR3 in DNA: TGCGCCAGCCAACCGGGACTAGCGGTTAATGAGCAGTTCTTC. Amino acids: CASQPGLAVNEQFF.

The CDR3 region is CSAPTPGGYTF. DNA of the CDR3: TGCAGTGCCCCGACTCCCGGAGGCTACACCTTC. The chain joins TRBV20-1 to TRBJ1-2, with D hard to call. CDR1 is DFQATT and CDR2 is SNEGSKA in the germline V gene (reference sequence). The CDR3 sequence is 11 residues long. V lost 6 bases, J lost 8 bases, and 13 bases lay in between.

Only a few counts were recorded for this clonotype. V is TRBV24-1 and J is TRBJ2-7, with 12 positions matching TRBD1. The length of the CDR3 is 16 residues. V lost 4 bases to trimming and J lost 3 bases; unmatched junction nucleotides: 6. Looked up from germline, CDR1 is KGHDR and CDR2 is SFDVKD. The chain's CDR3 is CATSDSGTGGGYEQYF. CDR3 bases: TGTGCCACCAGTGACTCCGGGACAGGGGGCGGCTACGAGCAGTACTTC.

This clonotype came up a few times. The V gene is TRBV5-1, the J gene TRBJ1-6; 9 bases are a match to TRBD1. Germline-derived CDR1 and CDR2 are SGHRS and YFSETQ. The CDR3 is 16 amino acids. V was clipped by 0 bases and J by 9 bases; unmatched bases: 7. The CDR3 loop is CASSLAWTGASSPLHF. In DNA form, the CDR3 reads TGCGCCAGCAGCTTGGCCTGGACAGGGGCCAGTTCACCCCTCCACTTT.